This TCR beta chain stems from a study of long-term antiretroviral therapy in people with HIV. The ends lost 4 bases at V and 1 base at J; junction bases unmatched: 7. Germline V gene data show CDR1 as LGHNA and CDR2 as YNFKEQ. CDR3 length: 16 residues. With survey level as its setting, the immunoSEQ assay was v3.0. The repertoire was sequenced with immunoSEQ multiplex PCR; TCRdb's copy has only in-frame clones and lacks some. The table shows approximately 18,000 clones, with under 80% occurring only once. Every one of the donors gave at least one pre-ART PBMC sample and at least two post-ART PBMC samples. Study results and limitations: ART adherence, viral resistance and therapy changes went unrecorded.

As regards this clone: Its antigen remains unknown.

This receptor was identified in a man aged 25-40 years with HIV. The rearrangement uses TRBV4-2 and TRBJ2-3; TRBD2 agrees at 8 bases. The material was unsorted PBMCs, obtained 2.1 years before starting antiretroviral therapy. DNA for the CDR3: TGTGCCAGCAGCCTCGCCCTTAGCGGGGGCACAGATACGCAGTATTTT. It translates to CASSLALSGGTDTQYF.